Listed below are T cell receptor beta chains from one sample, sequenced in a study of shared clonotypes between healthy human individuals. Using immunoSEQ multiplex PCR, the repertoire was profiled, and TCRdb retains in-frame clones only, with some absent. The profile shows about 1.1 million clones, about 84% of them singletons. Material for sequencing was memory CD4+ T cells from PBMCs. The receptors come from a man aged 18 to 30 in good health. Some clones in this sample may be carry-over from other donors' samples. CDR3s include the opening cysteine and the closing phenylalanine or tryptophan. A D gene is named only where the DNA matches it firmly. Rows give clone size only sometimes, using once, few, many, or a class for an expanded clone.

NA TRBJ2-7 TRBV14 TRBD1 TGTGCCAGCAGCACGGTAGGGGGCAAGCCCTACGAGCAGTACTTC CASSTVGGKPYEQYF
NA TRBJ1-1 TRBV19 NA TGTGCCAGTAGTATTTTGAGTCCCATGAACACTGAAGCTTTCTTT CASSILSPMNTEAFF
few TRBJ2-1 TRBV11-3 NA TGTGCCAGCAGCTTAGGACTTGACAATGAGCAGTTCTTC CASSLGLDNEQFF
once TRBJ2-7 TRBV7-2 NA TGTGCCAGCACCCCAGGGGCGGGGCTCTCCTACGAGCAGTACTTC CASTPGAGLSYEQYF
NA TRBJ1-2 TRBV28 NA TGTGCCAGCAGTCGCACCAAACACACCTTC CASSRTKHTF
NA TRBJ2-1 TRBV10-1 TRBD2 TGCGCCAGCAGTGAGGTGGGAGGGCCCTACAATGAGCAGTTCTTC CASSEVGGPYNEQFF
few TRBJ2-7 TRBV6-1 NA TGTGCCAGCACCGTGACTCATTCCTACGAGCAGTACTTC CASTVTHSYEQYF
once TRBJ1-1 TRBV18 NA TGTGCCAGCTCACCGGGACACCTCCTAGGAGAAGCTTTCTTT CASSPGHLLGEAFF
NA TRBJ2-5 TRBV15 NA TGTGCCACCAGCAGAGATGGGGTGGGGGGAGGAGAGACCCAGTACTTC CATSRDGVGGGETQYF
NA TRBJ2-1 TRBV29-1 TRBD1 TGCAGCTACCGATCGGGACAGGAGCAGTTCTTC CSYRSGQEQFF
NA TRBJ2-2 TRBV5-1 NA TGCGCCAGCAGCCCCGTAAAGGGGGACACCGGGGAGCTGTTTTTT CASSPVKGDTGELFF
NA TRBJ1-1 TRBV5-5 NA TGTGCCAGCAGCTCCGAGGGAGCGAACACTGAAGCTTTCTTT CASSSEGANTEAFF
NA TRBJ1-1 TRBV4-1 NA TGCGCCAGCAGCCAGTTATTAAGGAACACTGAAGCTTTCTTT CASSQLLRNTEAFF
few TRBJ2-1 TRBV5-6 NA TGTGCCAGCAGCTCGATCCGACTAGGCCACAATGAGCAGTTCTTC CASSSIRLGHNEQFF
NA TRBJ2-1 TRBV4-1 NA TGCGCCAGCAGCAGCGGGCGCTCCTACAATGAGCAGTTCTTC CASSSGRSYNEQFF
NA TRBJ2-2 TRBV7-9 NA TGTGCCAGCAGCTTACCCAGGGACAAAGGGGAGCTGTTTTTT CASSLPRDKGELFF
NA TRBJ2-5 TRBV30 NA TGTGCCTGGAGTGTACGGGCCCAAGAGACCCAGTACTTC CAWSVRAQETQYF
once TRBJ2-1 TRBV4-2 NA TGTGCCAGCAGCCAAGATGGGGTTAGTGGCGAGCAGTTCTTC CASSQDGVSGEQFF
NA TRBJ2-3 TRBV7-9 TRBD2 TGTGCCAGCAGCTTGCTAGCGGGAGGAGTAGATACGCAGTATTTT CASSLLAGGVDTQYF
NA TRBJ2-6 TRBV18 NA TGTGCCAGCTCACCTGCAGCTTCCGGGGCCAACGTCCTGACTTTC CASSPAASGANVLTF
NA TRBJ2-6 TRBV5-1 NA TGCGCCAGCAGCTTAGGGGTCACTGGGGCCAACGTCCTGACTTTC CASSLGVTGANVLTF
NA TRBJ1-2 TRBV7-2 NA TGTGCCAGCAGCTCCGGGGGGGGTCCCGGGGATTACTATGGCTACACCTTC CASSSGGGPGDYYGYTF
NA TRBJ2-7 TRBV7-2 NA TGTGCCAGCAGCTCCTCTTGGGACCGCTCCTACGAGCAGTACTTC CASSSSWDRSYEQYF
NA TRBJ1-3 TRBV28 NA TGTGCCAGCAGTGCGCCGGGTGACTCCTCTGGAAACACCATATATTTT CASSAPGDSSGNTIYF
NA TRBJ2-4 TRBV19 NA TGTGCCAGTAGTAGCTACAGCAAAAACATTCAGTACTTC CASSSYSKNIQYF
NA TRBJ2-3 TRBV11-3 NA TGTGCCAGCAGCTTAGCGGCAGATACGCAGTATTTT CASSLAADTQYF
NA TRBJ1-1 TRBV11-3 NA TGTGCCAGTTCCCCGGGCGGGGGGACTGAAGCTTTCTTT CASSPGGGTEAFF
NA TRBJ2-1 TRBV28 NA TGTGCCAGCAGGGCTGGAGGGGCGAAGGTTGAGCAGTTCTTC CASRAGGAKVEQFF
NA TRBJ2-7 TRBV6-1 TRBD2 TGTGCCAGCCGACTAGCGGGAGCTCATGAGCAGTACTTC CASRLAGAHEQYF
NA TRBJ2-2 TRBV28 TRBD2 TGTGCCAGCGCTAATACCGGGACTAGCGGGTACATGAACACCGGGGAGCTGTTTTTT CASANTGTSGYMNTGELFF
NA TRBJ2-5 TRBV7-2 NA TGTGCCAGCAGCTTAGCCTGGCGGAAGTACTTC CASSLAWRKYF
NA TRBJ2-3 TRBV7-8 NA TGTGCCAGCAGCTTAGCGAGAGCTACGCAGTATTTT CASSLARATQYF
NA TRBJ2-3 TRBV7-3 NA TGTGCCAGCAGCTTGGGTCGGGGTGCGGATACGCAGTATTTT CASSLGRGADTQYF
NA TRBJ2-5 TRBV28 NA TGTGCCAGCAGTTTACTTTCAGAGACCCAGTACTTC CASSLLSETQYF
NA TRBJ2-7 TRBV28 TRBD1 TGTGCCAGCAGTCCACGCGGACAGGGGCCGGAGGAGCAGTACTTC CASSPRGQGPEEQYF
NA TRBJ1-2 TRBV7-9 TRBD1 TGTGCCAGCAGCTTATCCCGGCCTGGGACAGCTACTTATGGCTACACCTTC CASSLSRPGTATYGYTF
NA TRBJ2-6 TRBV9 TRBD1 TGTGCCAGCAGCCCATCCCGGGACAGGTCGTCTGGGGCCAACGTCCTGACTTTC CASSPSRDRSSGANVLTF
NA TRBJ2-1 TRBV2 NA TGTGCCAGCAGTAGGGAACAGTTAGGGGGGAGGAATGAGCAGTTCTTC CASSREQLGGRNEQFF
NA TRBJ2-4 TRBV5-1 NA TGCGCCAGCAGCCCAAGGGCGGGGACCGATCTAGCCAAAAACATTCAGTACTTC CASSPRAGTDLAKNIQYF
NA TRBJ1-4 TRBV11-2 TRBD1 TGTGCCAGCAGCTTAAGGACAGGCCATGAAAAACTGTTTTTT CASSLRTGHEKLFF
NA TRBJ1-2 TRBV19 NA TGTGCCAGTAGGGCAGCCCGGTTGGACTATGGCTACACCTTC CASRAARLDYGYTF
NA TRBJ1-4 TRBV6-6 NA TGTGCCAGCAGTTACTCGACCCCTGAGGAAAAACTGTTTTTT CASSYSTPEEKLFF
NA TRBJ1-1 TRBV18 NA TGTGCCAGCTCACCATACTATCAGCGACAGACTGAAGCTTTCTTT CASSPYYQRQTEAFF
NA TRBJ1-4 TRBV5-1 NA TGCGCCAGCAGCTTGGATCGGTACTCTCTTCCTAATGAAAAACTGTTTTTT CASSLDRYSLPNEKLFF
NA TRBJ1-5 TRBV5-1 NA TGCGCCAGCAGCTTGGGGTCAGCTGAAAGCAATCAGCCCCAGCATTTT CASSLGSAESNQPQHF
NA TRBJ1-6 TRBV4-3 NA TGCGCCAGCAGCCAAGATTTTGGTCGGGGTTGGAATTCACCCCTCCACTTT CASSQDFGRGWNSPLHF
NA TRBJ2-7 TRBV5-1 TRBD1 TGCGCCAGCAGCCTCCGGGGACAGGGCCTTTCCTACGAGCAGTACTTC CASSLRGQGLSYEQYF
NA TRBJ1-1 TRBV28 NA TGTGCCAGCAGTCCACCTACAGGGTGGGAGACTGAAGCTTTCTTT CASSPPTGWETEAFF
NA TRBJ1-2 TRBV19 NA TGTGCCAGTAGTCGGGGGAGCCGTGCCAACTATGGCTACACCTTC CASSRGSRANYGYTF
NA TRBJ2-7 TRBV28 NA TGTGCCAGTATGAAATGGAGCGCCGGCTCCTACGAGCAGTACTTC CASMKWSAGSYEQYF
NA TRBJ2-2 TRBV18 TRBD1 TGTGCCAGCTCACCACCGGGACAGGGTAGGACCGGGGAGCTGTTTTTT CASSPPGQGRTGELFF
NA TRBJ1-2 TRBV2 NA TGTGCCAGCAGCTATTATGGGGGCTACACCTTC CASSYYGGYTF
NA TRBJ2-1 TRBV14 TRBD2 TGTGCCAGCAGCCGGGGGGGATCCTACAATGAGCAGTTCTTC CASSRGGSYNEQFF